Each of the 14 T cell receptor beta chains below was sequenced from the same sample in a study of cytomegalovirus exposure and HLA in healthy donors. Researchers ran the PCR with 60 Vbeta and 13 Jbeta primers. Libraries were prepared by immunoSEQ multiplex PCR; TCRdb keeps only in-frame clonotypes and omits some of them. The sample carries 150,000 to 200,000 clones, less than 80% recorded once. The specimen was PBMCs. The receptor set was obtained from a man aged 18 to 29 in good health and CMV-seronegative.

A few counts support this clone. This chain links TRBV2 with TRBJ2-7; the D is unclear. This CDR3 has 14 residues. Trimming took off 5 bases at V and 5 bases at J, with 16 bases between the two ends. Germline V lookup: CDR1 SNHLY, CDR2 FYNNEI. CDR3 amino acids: CASSRDSPPDEQYF. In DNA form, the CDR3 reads TGTGCCAGCAGTCGTGATTCTCCCCCAGACGAGCAGTACTTC. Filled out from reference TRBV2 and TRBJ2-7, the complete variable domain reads EPEVTQTPSHQVTQMGQEVILRCVPISNHLYFYWYRQILGQKVEFLVSFYNNEISEKSEIFDDQFSVERPDGSNFTLKIRSTKLEDSAMYFCASSRDSPPDEQYFGPGTRLTVT.

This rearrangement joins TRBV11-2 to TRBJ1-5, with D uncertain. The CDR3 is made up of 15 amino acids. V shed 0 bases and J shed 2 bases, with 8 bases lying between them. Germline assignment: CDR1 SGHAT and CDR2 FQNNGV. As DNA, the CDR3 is TGTGCCAGCAGCTTAGACGGCCAGGGCAATCAGCCCCAGCATTTT. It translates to CASSLDGQGNQPQHF.

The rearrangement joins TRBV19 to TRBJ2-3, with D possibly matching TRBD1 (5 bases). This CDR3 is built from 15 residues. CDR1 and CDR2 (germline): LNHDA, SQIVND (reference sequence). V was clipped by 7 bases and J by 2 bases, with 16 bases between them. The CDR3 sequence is CASTNTGTPTDTQYF. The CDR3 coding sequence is TGTGCCAGTACCAACACAGGAACCCCCACAGATACGCAGTATTTT.

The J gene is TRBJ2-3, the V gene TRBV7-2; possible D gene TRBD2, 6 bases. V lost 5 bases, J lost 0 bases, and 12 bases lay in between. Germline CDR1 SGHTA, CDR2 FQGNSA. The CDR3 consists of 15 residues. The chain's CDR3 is CASSISGTSTDTQYF. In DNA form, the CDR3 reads TGTGCCAGCAGCATCTCCGGGACTAGCACAGATACGCAGTATTTT.

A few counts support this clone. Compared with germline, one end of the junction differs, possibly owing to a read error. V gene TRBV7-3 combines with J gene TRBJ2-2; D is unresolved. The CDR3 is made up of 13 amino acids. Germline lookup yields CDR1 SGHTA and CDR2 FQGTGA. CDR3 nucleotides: TGTGCCAGCACCTTAACCGGGACCGGGGAGCTGTTTTTT. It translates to CASTLTGTGELFF.

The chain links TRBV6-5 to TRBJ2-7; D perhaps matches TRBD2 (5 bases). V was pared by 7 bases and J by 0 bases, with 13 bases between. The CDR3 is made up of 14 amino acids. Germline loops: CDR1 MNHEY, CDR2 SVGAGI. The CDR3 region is CASTDGVSSYEQYF. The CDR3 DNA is TGTGCCAGCACGGACGGGGTGAGCTCCTACGAGCAGTACTTC.

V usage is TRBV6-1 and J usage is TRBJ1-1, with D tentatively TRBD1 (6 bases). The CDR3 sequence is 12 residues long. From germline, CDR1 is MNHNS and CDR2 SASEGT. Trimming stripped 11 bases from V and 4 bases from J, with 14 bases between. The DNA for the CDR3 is TGTGCCGCGGGGGGGCACGGCACTGAAGCTTTCTTT. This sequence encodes CAAGGHGTEAFF.

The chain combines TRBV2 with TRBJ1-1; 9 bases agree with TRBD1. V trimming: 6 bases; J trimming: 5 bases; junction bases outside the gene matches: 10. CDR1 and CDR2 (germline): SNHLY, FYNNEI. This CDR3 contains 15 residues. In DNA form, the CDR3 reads TGTGCCAGCAGAAAGACAGGGGGAAAAGGTACTGAAGCTTTCTTT. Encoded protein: CASRKTGGKGTEAFF.

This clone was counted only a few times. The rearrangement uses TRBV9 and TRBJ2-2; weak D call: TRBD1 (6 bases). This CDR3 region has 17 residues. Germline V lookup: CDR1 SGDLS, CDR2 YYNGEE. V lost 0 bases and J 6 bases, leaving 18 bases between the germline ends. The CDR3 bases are TGTGCCAGCAGCGTAGAATTTGGGCAGGGGCGGGCCGGGGAGCTGTTTTTT. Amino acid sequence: CASSVEFGQGRAGELFF. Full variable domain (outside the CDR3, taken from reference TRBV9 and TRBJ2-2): DSGVTQTPKHLITATGQRVTLRCSPRSGDLSVYWYQQSLDQGLQFLIQYYNGEERAKGNILERFSAQQFPDLHSELNLSSLELGDSALYFCASSVEFGQGRAGELFFGEGSRLTVL.

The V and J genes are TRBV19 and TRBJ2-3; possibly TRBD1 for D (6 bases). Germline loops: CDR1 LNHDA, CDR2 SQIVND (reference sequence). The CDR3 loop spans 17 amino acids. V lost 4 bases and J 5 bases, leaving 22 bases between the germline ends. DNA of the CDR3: TGTGCCAGTAGTACCTCGACAGGACATCCCCCGGGAGATACGCAGTATTTT. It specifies CASSTSTGHPPGDTQYF.

CDR3 protein: CASSYPRRDWDQPQHF. The DNA for the CDR3 is TGTGCCAGCAGTTACCCACGGAGGGACTGGGATCAGCCCCAGCATTTT. This rearrangement joins TRBV6-6 to TRBJ1-5, with D maybe TRBD1 (5 bases). Germline V lookup: CDR1 MNHNY, CDR2 SVGAGI (reference sequence). V lost 2 bases and J lost 5, with 16 bases in between. The CDR3 has 16 amino acids.

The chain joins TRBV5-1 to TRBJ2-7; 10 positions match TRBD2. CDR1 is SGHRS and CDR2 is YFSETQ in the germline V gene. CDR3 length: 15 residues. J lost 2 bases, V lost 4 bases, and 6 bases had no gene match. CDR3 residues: CASSPRTSGAYEQYF. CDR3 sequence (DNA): TGCGCCAGCAGCCCGAGGACTAGCGGCGCCTACGAGCAGTACTTC. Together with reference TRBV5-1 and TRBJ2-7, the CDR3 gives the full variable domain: KAGVTQTPRYLIKTRGQQVTLSCSPISGHRSVSWYQQTPGQGLQFLFEYFSETQRNKGNFPGRFSGRQFSNSRSEMNVSTLELGDSALYLCASSPRTSGAYEQYFGPGTRLTVT.

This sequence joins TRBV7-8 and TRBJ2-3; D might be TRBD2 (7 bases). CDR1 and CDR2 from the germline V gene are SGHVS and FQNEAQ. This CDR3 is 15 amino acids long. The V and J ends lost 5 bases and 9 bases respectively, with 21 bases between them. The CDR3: CASSQGISSGGTQYF. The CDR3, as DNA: TGTGCCAGCAGCCAGGGGATCAGCTCGGGGGGCACGCAGTATTTT.

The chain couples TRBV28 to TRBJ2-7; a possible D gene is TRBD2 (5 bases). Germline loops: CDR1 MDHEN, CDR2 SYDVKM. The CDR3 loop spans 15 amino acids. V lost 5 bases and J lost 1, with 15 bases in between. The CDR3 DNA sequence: TGTGCCAGCAGTGGCGGCGGGCCCCCTTCCTACGAGCAGTACTTC. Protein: CASSGGGPPSYEQYF.